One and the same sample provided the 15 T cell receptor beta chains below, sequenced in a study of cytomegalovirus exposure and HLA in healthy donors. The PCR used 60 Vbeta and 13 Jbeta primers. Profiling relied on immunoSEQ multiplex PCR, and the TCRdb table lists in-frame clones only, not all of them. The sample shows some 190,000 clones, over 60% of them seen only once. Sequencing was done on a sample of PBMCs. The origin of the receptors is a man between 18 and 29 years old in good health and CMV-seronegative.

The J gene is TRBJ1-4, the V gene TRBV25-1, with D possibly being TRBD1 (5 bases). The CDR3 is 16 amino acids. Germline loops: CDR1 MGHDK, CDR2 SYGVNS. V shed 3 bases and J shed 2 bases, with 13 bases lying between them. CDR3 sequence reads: CASSDQGFSTNEKLFF. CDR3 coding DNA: TGTGCCAGCAGTGATCAGGGATTCAGCACTAATGAAAAACTGTTTTTT.

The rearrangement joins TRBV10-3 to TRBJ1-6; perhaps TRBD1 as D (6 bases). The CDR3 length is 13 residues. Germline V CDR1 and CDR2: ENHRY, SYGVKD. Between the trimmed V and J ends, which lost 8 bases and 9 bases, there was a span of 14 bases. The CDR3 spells CAIRGQGSSPLHF. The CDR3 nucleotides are TGTGCCATCCGAGGCCAGGGGAGTTCACCCCTCCACTTT.

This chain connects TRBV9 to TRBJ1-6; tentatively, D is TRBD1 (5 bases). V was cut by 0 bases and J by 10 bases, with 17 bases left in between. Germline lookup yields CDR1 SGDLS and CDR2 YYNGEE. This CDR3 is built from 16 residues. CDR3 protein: CASSVDVGKPGSPLHF. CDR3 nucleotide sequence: TGTGCCAGCAGCGTAGACGTGGGGAAGCCAGGGTCACCCCTCCACTTT.

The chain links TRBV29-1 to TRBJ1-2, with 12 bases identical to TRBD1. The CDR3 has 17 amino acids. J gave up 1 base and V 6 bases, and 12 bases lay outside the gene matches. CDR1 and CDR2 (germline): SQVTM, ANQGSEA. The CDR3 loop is CSVILRGQGASNYGYTF. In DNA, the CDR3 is TGCAGCGTGATACTGAGGGGACAGGGGGCGAGTAACTATGGCTACACCTTC.

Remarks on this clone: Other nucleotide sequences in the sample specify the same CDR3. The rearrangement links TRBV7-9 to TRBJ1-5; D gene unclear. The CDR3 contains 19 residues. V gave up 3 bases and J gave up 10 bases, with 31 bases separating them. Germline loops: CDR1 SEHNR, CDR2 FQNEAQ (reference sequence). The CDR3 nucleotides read TGTGCCAGCAGCTTGGTGACGGGAATAAGTCCCCTGCTCCTCAGTCCCCAGCATTTT. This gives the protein CASSLVTGISPLLLSPQHF.

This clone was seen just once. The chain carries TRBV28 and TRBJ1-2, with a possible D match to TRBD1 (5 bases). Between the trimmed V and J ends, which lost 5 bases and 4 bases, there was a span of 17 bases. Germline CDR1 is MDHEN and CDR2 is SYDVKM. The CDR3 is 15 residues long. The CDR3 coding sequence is TGTGCCAGCAGTCAGCCGACAGTGGAACGCTATGGCTACACCTTC. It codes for CASSQPTVERYGYTF.

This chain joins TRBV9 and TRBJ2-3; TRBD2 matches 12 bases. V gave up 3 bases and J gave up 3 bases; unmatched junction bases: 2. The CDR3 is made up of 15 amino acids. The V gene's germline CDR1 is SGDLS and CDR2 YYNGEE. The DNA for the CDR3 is TGTGCCAGCAGCGCCGGGACTAGCGGGACAGATACGCAGTATTTT. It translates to CASSAGTSGTDTQYF.

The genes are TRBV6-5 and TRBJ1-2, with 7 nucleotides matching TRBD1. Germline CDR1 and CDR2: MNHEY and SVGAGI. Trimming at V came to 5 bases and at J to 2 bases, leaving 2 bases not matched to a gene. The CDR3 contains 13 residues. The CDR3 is CASSPQGNYGYTF. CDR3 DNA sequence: TGTGCCAGCAGTCCACAGGGGAACTATGGCTACACCTTC.

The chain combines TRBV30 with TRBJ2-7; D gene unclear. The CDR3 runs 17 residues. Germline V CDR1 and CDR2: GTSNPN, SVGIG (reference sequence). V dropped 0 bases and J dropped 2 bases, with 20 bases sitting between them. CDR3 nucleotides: TGTGCCTGGAGTGTAACCCTGCTTGGCGCAGGCGCCTACGAGCAGTACTTC. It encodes CAWSVTLLGAGAYEQYF.

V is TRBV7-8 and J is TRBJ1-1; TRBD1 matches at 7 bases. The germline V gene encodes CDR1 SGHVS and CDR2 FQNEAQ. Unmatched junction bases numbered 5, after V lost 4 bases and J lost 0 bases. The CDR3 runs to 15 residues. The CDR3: CASSYGTDLNTEAFF. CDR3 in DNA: TGTGCCAGCAGCTATGGGACAGACTTGAACACTGAAGCTTTCTTT.

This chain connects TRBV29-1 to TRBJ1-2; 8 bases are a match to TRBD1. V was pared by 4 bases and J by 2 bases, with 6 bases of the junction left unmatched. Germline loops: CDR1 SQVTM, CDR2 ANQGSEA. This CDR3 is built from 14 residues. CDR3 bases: TGCAGCGTTGGTCGGGGACAGGAGAACTATGGCTACACCTTC. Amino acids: CSVGRGQENYGYTF.

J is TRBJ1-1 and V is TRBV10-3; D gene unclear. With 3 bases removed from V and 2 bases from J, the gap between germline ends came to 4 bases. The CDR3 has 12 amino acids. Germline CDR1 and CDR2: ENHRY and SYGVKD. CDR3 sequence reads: CAISEHNTEAFF. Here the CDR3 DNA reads TGTGCCATCAGTGAACACAACACTGAAGCTTTCTTT.

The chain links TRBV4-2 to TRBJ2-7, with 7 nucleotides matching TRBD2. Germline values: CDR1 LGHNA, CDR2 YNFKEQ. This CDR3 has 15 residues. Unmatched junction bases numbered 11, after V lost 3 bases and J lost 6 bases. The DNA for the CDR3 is TGTGCCAGCAGCCAGGGAGAGGGAGGGGTAGGCGAGCAGTACTTC. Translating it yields CASSQGEGGVGEQYF.

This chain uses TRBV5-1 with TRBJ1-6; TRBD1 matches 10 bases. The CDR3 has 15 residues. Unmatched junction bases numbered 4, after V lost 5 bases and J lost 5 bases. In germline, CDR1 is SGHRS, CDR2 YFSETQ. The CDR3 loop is CASRRDRGNNSPLHF. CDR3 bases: TGCGCCAGCAGACGGGACAGGGGTAATAATTCACCCCTCCACTTT.

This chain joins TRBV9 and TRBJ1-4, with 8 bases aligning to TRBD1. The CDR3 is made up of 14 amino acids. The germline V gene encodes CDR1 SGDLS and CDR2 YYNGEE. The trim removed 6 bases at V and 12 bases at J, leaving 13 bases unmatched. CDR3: CASNPTGALGELFF. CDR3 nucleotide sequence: TGTGCCAGCAACCCGACAGGGGCACTGGGGGAACTGTTTTTT.